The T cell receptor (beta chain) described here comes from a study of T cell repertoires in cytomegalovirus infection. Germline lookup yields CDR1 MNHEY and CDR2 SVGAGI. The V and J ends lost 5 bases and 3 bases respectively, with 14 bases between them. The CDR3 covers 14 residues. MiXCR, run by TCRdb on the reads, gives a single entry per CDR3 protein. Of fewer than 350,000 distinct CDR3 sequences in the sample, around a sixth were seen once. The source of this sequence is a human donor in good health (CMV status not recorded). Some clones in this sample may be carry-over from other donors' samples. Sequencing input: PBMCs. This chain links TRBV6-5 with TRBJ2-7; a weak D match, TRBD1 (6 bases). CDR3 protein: CASSATGLGYEQYF. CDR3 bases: TGTGCCAGCAGTGCTACAGGGTTGGGCTACGAGCAGTACTTC.